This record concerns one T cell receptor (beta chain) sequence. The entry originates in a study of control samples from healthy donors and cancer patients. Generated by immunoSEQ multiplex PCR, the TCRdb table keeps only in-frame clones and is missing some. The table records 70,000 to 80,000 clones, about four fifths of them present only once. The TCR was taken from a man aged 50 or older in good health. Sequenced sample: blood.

The CDR3 sequence: CASSPRAAGELFF. The CDR3 nucleotides are TGTGCCAGCAGTCCGAGGGCCGCCGGGGAGCTGTTTTTT. This chain links TRBV3-1 (or the pseudogene TRBV3-2) with TRBJ2-2; weak D call: TRBD2 (5 bases). CDR1 is LGHDT and CDR2 is YNNKEL in the germline V gene (reference sequence). Trimming cost V 6 bases and J 6 bases, with 11 bases left between them. The CDR3 sequence is 13 residues long.